The 32 T cell receptor beta chains below come from one sample, sequenced in a study of blood T cells in healthy people across ages. A J-beta primer mix and a sample-barcoded 5' primer were used in a second PCR of about 6 to 12 cycles. TCRdb redid the calling of the 5' RACE reads with MiXCR, one entry per CDR3 protein. The sample has fewer than 900,000 distinct CDR3 sequences, around 46% seen once. The sample was blood. The receptors shown here come from a woman in her fifties or sixties in good health.

There are a few counts of this clonotype. The genes are TRBV5-6 and TRBJ2-3; 7 positions agree with TRBD2. With 4 bases clipped from V and 7 bases from J, the junction kept 6 bases outside the gene matches. Germline lookup yields CDR1 SGHDT and CDR2 YYEEEE. The CDR3 has 13 residues. CDR3 nucleotide sequence: TGTGCCAGCAGCCCCGGACTAGAAAATACGCAGTATTTT. It is translated as CASSPGLENTQYF. The full variable domain, in which reference TRBV5-6 and TRBJ2-3 provide the parts outside the CDR3, is DAGVTQSPTHLIKTRGQQVTLRCSPKSGHDTVSWYQQALGQGPQFIFQYYEEEERQRGNFPDRFSGHQFPNYSSELNVNALLLGDSALYLCASSPGLENTQYFGPGTRLTVL.

The CDR3 reads CSVAGDRRRYEQYF. CDR3 nucleotide sequence: TGCAGCGTTGCAGGGGACAGACGGAGGTACGAGCAGTACTTC. J is TRBJ2-7 and V is TRBV29-1, with TRBD1 matching over 7 bases. Germline CDR1 and CDR2: SQVTM and ANQGSEA. Trimming took 4 bases from V and 4 from J; bases not matched to a gene: 10. The CDR3 sequence is 14 residues long.

Worth noting for this clonotype: Being one base from a much bigger clone, this may be a read error. The chain employs TRBV12-3 or TRBV12-4 and TRBJ2-7, with no clear D. The J call is uncertain, as TRBJ2-5 better fits the DNA end. This CDR3 is built from 15 residues. CDR3 region: CASSFTRSPGETQYF. The CDR3 region has the DNA TGTGCCAGCAGTTTCACCAGGTCCCCGGGAGAGACCCAGTACTTC.

This clonotype turned up a few times. The J gene is TRBJ2-7, the V gene TRBV2; 10 nucleotides align to TRBD2. The closer fit of TRBJ2-5 to the DNA end suggests the J call may be wrong. Germline V gene sequence: CDR1 SNHLY, CDR2 FYNNEI. The CDR3 extends over 15 amino acids. For the CDR3, the DNA is TGTGCCAGCAGTTCTCCTAGCGGGAGCGGCGGGACCCAGTACTTC. This encodes CASSSPSGSGGTQYF.

This chain links TRBV5-1 with TRBJ1-2; TRBD1 might be the D (5 bases). Trimming cost V 0 bases and J 1 base, with 13 bases left between them. The CDR3 sequence is 16 residues long. Germline-derived CDR1 and CDR2 are SGHRS and YFSETQ. The CDR3 DNA follows: TGCGCCAGCAGCTTGGGTAATACAGGATTTAACTATGGCTACACCTTC. This encodes CASSLGNTGFNYGYTF.

V and J are TRBV6-2 or TRBV6-3 and TRBJ2-1; 10 bases are shared with TRBD2. The end of the DNA fits TRBJ2-7 better, so the J call may be wrong. This CDR3 is built from 15 residues. Per germline, CDR1 MNHEY and CDR2 SVGEGT. This CDR3 is CASSYSTSGYNEQYF. The CDR3 DNA reads TGTGCCAGCAGTTACTCGACTAGCGGGTACAATGAGCAGTACTTC.

This clonotype has ten or more counts. J is TRBJ2-1 and V is TRBV29-1; D gene uncertain. The CDR3 is made up of 12 amino acids. Germline loops: CDR1 SQVTM, CDR2 ANQGSEA. V gave up 0 bases and J gave up 10 bases, with 10 bases separating them. DNA of the CDR3: TGCAGCGTTGAAGAATTATCCTGGGAGCAGTTCTTC. As protein: CSVEELSWEQFF.

This clonotype was found a few times. The CDR3 nucleotides read TGCAGCGTTCTTAAGGGAGGGGACGGCTACACCTTC. Protein sequence: CSVLKGGDGYTF. The chain couples TRBV29-1 to TRBJ1-2; TRBD1 might be the D (5 bases). CDR3 length: 12 amino acids. In germline, CDR1 is SQVTM, CDR2 ANQGSEA. V lost 5 bases and J 8 bases, leaving 15 bases between the germline ends.

This chain joins TRBV7-2 and TRBJ2-1; D is perhaps TRBD1 (5 bases). This CDR3 has 13 residues. Germline V CDR1 and CDR2: SGHTA, FQGNSA. Trimming shortened V by 3 bases and J by 7 bases, and 10 bases separated the two germline ends. In DNA, the CDR3 is TGTGCCAGCAGCTTTGGGGCCGCGAATGAGCAGTTCTTC. As protein: CASSFGAANEQFF. The full variable domain, with the rest looked up from reference TRBV7-2 and TRBJ2-1, is GAGVSQSPSNKVTEKGKDVELRCDPISGHTALYWYRQSLGQGLEFLIYFQGNSAPDKSGLPSDRFSAERTGGSVSTLTIQRTQQEDSAVYLCASSFGAANEQFFGPGTRLTVL.

In this sample, this clonotype turned up once. This chain uses TRBV4-3 with TRBJ2-3; tentatively, D is TRBD2 (5 bases). V lost 0 bases and J lost 0, with 10 bases in between. Germline CDR1 is LGHNA and CDR2 is YSLEER. This CDR3 comprises 16 residues. CDR3 in DNA: TGCGCCAGCAGCCAAGACTCGGGGTTTAGCACAGATACGCAGTATTTT. Amino acid sequence: CASSQDSGFSTDTQYF.

The DNA for the CDR3 is TGTGCCAGCAGACTAACCGGGACAGGCGATAGCAATCAGCCCCAGCATTTT. Translating gives CASRLTGTGDSNQPQHF. The V call is TRBV7-8, the J call TRBJ1-5; the match to TRBD1 covers 8 bases. The CDR3 spans 17 residues. Losses at the gene ends were 6 bases for V and 0 bases for J; bases not matched to a gene: 10. Germline assignment: CDR1 SGHVS and CDR2 FQNEAQ.

The chain combines TRBV6-6 with TRBJ2-7; tentatively, D is TRBD2 (5 bases). The V and J ends lost 6 bases and 3 bases respectively, with 18 bases between them. Germline lookup yields CDR1 MNHNY and CDR2 SVGAGI (reference sequence). There are 15 residues in the CDR3. The CDR3: CASSNPAGVDYEQYF. In DNA form, the CDR3 reads TGTGCCAGCAGCAACCCCGCGGGTGTGGACTACGAGCAGTACTTC.

The rearrangement joins TRBV9 to TRBJ2-5; D uncertain. The end of the DNA fits TRBJ2-1 better, so the J call may be wrong. Germline CDR1 and CDR2: SGDLS and YYNGEE. The CDR3 sequence is 15 residues long. Here the CDR3 reads CASSVGWPHQETQFF. The DNA of the CDR3 is TGTGCCAGCAGCGTAGGGTGGCCACACCAAGAGACCCAGTTCTTC.

The chain couples TRBV20-1 to TRBJ2-7; 7 bases align to TRBD2. The CDR3 has 13 residues. Germline values: CDR1 DFQATT, CDR2 SNEGSKA (reference sequence). Germline trimming cut 6 bases from V and 11 bases from J; bases unmatched to any gene: 16. This CDR3 reads CSARTRVGETKYF. CDR3 coding DNA: TGCAGTGCCCGGACTAGGGTCGGGGAGACCAAGTACTTC.

This clonotype has only a few counts. The chain carries TRBV6-6 and TRBJ2-5; 7 nucleotides line up with TRBD1. J was trimmed by 2 bases and V by 7 bases; bases with no gene match: 10. Germline V gives CDR1 MNHNY, CDR2 SVGAGI (reference sequence). The CDR3 contains 15 residues. DNA for the CDR3: TGTGCCAGCAATCTAAGGGGACAGTCACAAGAGACCCAGTACTTC. Translated, it gives CASNLRGQSQETQYF.

The chain combines TRBV7-6 with TRBJ2-6, with D uncertain. CDR1 and CDR2 (germline): SGHVS, FNYEAQ. The CDR3 is 18 residues long. Trimming left V 4 bases short and J 0 bases short, with 16 bases between. The CDR3 DNA reads as TGTGCCAGCAGCTCCGACCTTGGGTCACTCTCTGGGGCCAACGTCCTGACTTTC. It specifies CASSSDLGSLSGANVLTF. Full variable domain (outside the CDR3, taken from reference TRBV7-6 and TRBJ2-6): GAGVSQSPRYKVTKRGQDVALRCDPISGHVSLYWYRQALGQGPEFLTYFNYEAQQDKSGLPNDRFSAERPEGSISTLTIQRTEQRDSAMYRCASSSDLGSLSGANVLTFGAGSRLTVL.

Note on this clonotype: Lacking the conserved final phenylalanine or tryptophan, this CDR3 likely reflects a read error. The chain has TRBV7-2 and TRBJ1-4; D is possibly TRBD1 (6 bases). Trimming shortened V by 5 bases and J by 10 bases, and 17 bases separated the two germline ends. Germline V gene data show CDR1 as SGHTA and CDR2 as FQGNSA. The CDR3 runs 14 residues. CDR3 region: CASSPDRVIGKLFV. DNA for the CDR3: TGTGCCAGCAGCCCGGACAGAGTGATTGGAAAACTGTTTGTT.

This clonotype was seen at least ten times. This chain joins TRBV12-3 or TRBV12-4 and TRBJ2-5; TRBD1 might be the D (5 bases). With 3 bases removed from V and 4 bases from J, the gap between germline ends came to 6 bases. CDR3 size: 12 residues. CDR3 in DNA: TGTGCCAGCAGTTTTACAGGAGAGACCCAGTACTTC. It encodes CASSFTGETQYF.

The V and J genes are TRBV9 and TRBJ2-5; a possible D gene is TRBD1 (5 bases). The CDR3 is 16 amino acids. Germline V gene sequence: CDR1 SGDLS, CDR2 YYNGEE. Between the trimmed V and J ends, which lost 0 bases and 0 bases, there was a span of 12 bases. For the CDR3, the DNA is TGTGCCAGCAGCGTAGGAGGACACCAGTACCAAGAGACCCAGTACTTC. It codes for CASSVGGHQYQETQYF.

The gene calls are TRBV5-1 and TRBJ2-7; 7 nucleotides align to TRBD2. The germline CDR1 and CDR2 sequences are SGHRS and YFSETQ. Germline trimming cut 3 bases from V and 7 bases from J; bases unmatched to any gene: 22. This CDR3 spans 18 amino acids. The CDR3: CASSSFFRSGDLYNEQYF. CDR3 coding DNA: TGCGCCAGCAGCTCCTTCTTTAGAAGCGGGGATCTCTACAATGAGCAGTACTTC. The complete variable domain, with remaining parts taken from reference TRBV5-1 and TRBJ2-7, reads KAGVTQTPRYLIKTRGQQVTLSCSPISGHRSVSWYQQTPGQGLQFLFEYFSETQRNKGNFPGRFSGRQFSNSRSEMNVSTLELGDSALYLCASSSFFRSGDLYNEQYFGPGTRLTVT.

This clonotype has just a few counts. The chain uses TRBV27 and TRBJ2-7; a possible D gene is TRBD1 (6 bases). Germline assignment: CDR1 MNHEY and CDR2 SMNVEV (reference sequence). The V end lost 6 bases, the J end lost 4 bases, and 13 bases lay between the germline ends. The CDR3 has 13 residues. The CDR3 here is CASRWVTGYEQYF. CDR3 coding DNA: TGTGCCAGCAGGTGGGTCACAGGGTACGAGCAGTACTTC.

This clonotype was seen a handful of times. The genes are TRBV14 and TRBJ1-6, with 8 bases lining up with TRBD1. V dropped 2 bases and J dropped 4; count of bases not matched to a gene: 4. The CDR3 has 16 amino acids. The V gene's germline CDR1 is SGHDN and CDR2 FVKESK. CDR3 coding DNA: TGTGCCAGCAGCCAAATCCAGGGGGCGTATAATTCACCCCTCCACTTT. As protein: CASSQIQGAYNSPLHF.

The chain combines TRBV7-9 with TRBJ2-5; 13 bases fit TRBD2. Germline-derived CDR1 and CDR2 are SEHNR and FQNEAQ (reference sequence). The CDR3 is made up of 16 amino acids. V gave up 5 bases and J gave up 11 bases; unmatched junction bases: 14. CDR3 region: CASSIGTSGAAYEQYF. Written as DNA, the CDR3 is TGTGCCAGCAGCATCGGGACTAGCGGGGCCGCCTATGAGCAGTACTTC.

This clonotype was counted a few times. The rearrangement uses TRBV14 and TRBJ2-7; 7 bases align to TRBD1. V gave up 4 bases and J gave up 3 bases; unmatched junction bases: 9. CDR1 is SGHDN, CDR2 FVKESK, per germline. This CDR3 has 15 residues. Written as DNA, the CDR3 is TGTGCCAGCAGCCCCCGAGAAAGGGGGCTCTACGAGCAGTACTTC. Translation: CASSPRERGLYEQYF.

Remarks on this clonotype: A single base separates this from a much larger clone, so it may be a read error. The gene calls are TRBV25-1 and TRBJ2-1, with D uncertain. The tail of the sequence fits TRBJ2-7 better, so the J call may be wrong. The CDR3 spans 11 residues. Per the germline V gene, CDR1 is MGHDK and CDR2 is SYGVNS. CDR3 nucleotide sequence: TGTGCCAGCAGTGACTACAATGAGCAGTACTTC. It codes for CASSDYNEQYF.

This chain uses TRBV20-1 with TRBJ2-3, with a possible D match to TRBD2 (6 bases). The germline gives CDR1 DFQATT, CDR2 SNEGSKA (reference sequence). The CDR3 is made up of 13 amino acids. V gave up 5 bases and J gave up 0 bases, with 9 bases separating them. In DNA form, the CDR3 reads TGCAGTGCTGGGGGGTCCAGCACAGATACGCAGTATTTT. Translation gives CSAGGSSTDTQYF.

The CDR3: CASSLLGRSSEAFF. The CDR3 DNA reads TGTGCCAGCAGTCTACTGGGACGGTCTAGTGAAGCTTTCTTT. The gene calls are TRBV27 and TRBJ1-1; TRBD1 is a possible D gene (5 bases). The CDR3 length is 14 residues. Germline V lookup: CDR1 MNHEY, CDR2 SMNVEV (reference sequence). V lost 5 bases and J lost 7, with 17 bases in between.

Only a few counts were recorded for this clonotype. The V gene is TRBV6-2 or TRBV6-3, the J gene TRBJ2-5; 13 bases align to TRBD2. The J call could be wrong; TRBJ2-7 is a better fit for the DNA end. The CDR3 totals 16 residues. CDR1 is MNHEY, CDR2 SVGEGT, per germline. CDR3 sequence (DNA): TGTGCCAGCAGTTCCCTGACTAGCGGGGGGCCCTACGAGCAGTACTTC. Protein sequence: CASSSLTSGGPYEQYF.

The rearrangement uses TRBV20-1 and TRBJ1-2; TRBD1 might be the D (5 bases). Germline CDR1 is DFQATT and CDR2 is SNEGSKA (reference sequence). The CDR3 contains 14 residues. Trimming cost V 0 bases and J 6 bases, with 14 bases left between them. CDR3 in amino acids: CSARDSPTVHGYTF. The DNA of the CDR3 is TGCAGTGCTAGAGATTCCCCGACAGTTCATGGCTACACCTTC.

This clonotype appeared a few times. This chain links TRBV29-1 with TRBJ1-5, with TRBD1 identical over 7 bases. Looked up from germline, CDR1 is SQVTM and CDR2 is ANQGSEA. The CDR3 covers 14 residues. Trimming at V came to 4 bases and at J to 4 bases, leaving 7 bases not matched to a gene. CDR3 nucleotide sequence: TGCAGCGTTGCCGCGACAGGGTTTAATCAGCCCCAGCATTTT. It is translated as CSVAATGFNQPQHF.

In its sample, this clonotype was seen many times. V and J are TRBV20-1 and TRBJ2-3; 8 bases align to TRBD2. Germline trimming cut 0 bases from V and 2 bases from J; bases unmatched to any gene: 4. CDR1 and CDR2 from the germline V gene are DFQATT and SNEGSKA (reference sequence). This CDR3 spans 15 amino acids. CDR3 in amino acids: CSARETSGATDTQYF. The CDR3 coding sequence is TGCAGTGCTAGAGAAACTAGCGGAGCCACAGATACGCAGTATTTT.

This chain connects TRBV20-1 to TRBJ2-1, with D uncertain. V was pared by 5 bases and J by 6 bases, with 14 bases between. This CDR3 spans 13 amino acids. Germline V gene data show CDR1 as DFQATT and CDR2 as SNEGSKA (reference sequence). Written as DNA, the CDR3 is TGCAGTGCTCCCCGACCGTTTGGCAATGAGCAGTTCTTC. It specifies CSAPRPFGNEQFF.